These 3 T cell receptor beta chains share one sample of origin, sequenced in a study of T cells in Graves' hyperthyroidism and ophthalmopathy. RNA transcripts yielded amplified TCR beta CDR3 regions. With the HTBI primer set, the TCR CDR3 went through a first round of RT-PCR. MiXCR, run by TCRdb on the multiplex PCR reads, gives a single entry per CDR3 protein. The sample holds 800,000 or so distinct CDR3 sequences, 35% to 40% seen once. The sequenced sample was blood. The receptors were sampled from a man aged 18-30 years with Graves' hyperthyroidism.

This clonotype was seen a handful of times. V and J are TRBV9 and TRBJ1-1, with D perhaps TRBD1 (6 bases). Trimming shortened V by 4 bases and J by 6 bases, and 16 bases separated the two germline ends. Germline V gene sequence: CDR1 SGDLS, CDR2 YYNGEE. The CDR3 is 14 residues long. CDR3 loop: CASSQIGGGAEAFF. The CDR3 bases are TGTGCCAGCAGCCAAATAGGGGGGGGGGCTGAAGCTTTCTTT.

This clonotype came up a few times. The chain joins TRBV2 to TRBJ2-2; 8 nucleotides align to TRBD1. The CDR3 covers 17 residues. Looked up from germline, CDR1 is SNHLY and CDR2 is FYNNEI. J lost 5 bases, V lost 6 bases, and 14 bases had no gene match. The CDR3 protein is CASRTPGQEAGTGELFF. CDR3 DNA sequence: TGTGCCAGCAGGACCCCGGGACAGGAGGCGGGTACCGGGGAGCTGTTTTTT. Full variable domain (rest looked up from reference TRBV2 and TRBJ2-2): EPEVTQTPSHQVTQMGQEVILRCVPISNHLYFYWYRQILGQKVEFLVSFYNNEISEKSEIFDDQFSVERPDGSNFTLKIRSTKLEDSAMYFCASRTPGQEAGTGELFFGEGSRLTVL.

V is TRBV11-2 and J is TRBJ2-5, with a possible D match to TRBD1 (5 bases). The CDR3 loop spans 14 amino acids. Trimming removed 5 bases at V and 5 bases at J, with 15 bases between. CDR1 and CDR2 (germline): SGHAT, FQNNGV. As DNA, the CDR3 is TGTGCCAGCAGCCCGACAGTCGGAAGTGAGACCCAGTACTTC. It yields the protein CASSPTVGSETQYF.